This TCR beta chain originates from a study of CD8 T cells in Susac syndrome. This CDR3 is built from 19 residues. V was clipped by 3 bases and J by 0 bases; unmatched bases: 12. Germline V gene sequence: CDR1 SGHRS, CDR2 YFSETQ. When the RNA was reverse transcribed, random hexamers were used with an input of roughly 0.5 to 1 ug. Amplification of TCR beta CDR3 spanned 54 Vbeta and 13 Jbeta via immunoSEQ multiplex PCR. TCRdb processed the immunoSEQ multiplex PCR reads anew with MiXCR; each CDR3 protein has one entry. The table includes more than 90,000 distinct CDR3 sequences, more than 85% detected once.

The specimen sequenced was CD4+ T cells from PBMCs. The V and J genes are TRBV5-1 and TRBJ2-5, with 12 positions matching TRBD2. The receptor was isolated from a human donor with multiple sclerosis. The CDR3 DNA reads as TGCGCCAGCAGCTCCCTCACTAGCGGGGGGACGAGGTACCAAGAGACCCAGTACTTC. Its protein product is CASSSLTSGGTRYQETQYF.